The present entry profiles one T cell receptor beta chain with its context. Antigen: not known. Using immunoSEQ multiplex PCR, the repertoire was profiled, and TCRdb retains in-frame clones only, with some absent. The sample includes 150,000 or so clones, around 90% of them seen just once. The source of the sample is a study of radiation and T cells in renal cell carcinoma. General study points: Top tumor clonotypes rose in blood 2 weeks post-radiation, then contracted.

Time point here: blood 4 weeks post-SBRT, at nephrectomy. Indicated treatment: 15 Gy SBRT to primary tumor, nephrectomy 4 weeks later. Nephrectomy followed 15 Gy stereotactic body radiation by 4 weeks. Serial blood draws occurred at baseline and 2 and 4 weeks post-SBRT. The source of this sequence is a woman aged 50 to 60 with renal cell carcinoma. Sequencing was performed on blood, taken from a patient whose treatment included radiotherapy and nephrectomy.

The CDR3 coding sequence is TGCGCCAGCAGCCGGAGCGGATCCCTCGAGCAGTACTTC. Amino acid sequence: CASSRSGSLEQYF. The chain joins TRBV4-3 to TRBJ2-7, with D possibly matching TRBD2 (5 bases). Germline CDR1 LGHNA, CDR2 YSLEER. The CDR3 extends over 13 amino acids. V lost 4 bases and J lost 6, with 13 bases in between.